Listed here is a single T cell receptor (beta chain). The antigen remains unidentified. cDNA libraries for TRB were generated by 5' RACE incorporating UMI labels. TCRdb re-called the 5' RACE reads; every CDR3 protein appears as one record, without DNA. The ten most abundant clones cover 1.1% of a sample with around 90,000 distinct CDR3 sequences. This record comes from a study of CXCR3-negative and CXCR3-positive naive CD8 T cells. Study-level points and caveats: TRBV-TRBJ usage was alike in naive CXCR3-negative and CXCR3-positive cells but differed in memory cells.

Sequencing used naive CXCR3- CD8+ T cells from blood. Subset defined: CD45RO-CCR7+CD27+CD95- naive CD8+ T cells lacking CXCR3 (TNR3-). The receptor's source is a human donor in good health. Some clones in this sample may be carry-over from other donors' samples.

This CDR3 reads CASSESPGVYGYTF. The chain is built from TRBV10-2 and TRBJ1-2; TCRdb reports TRBD1, a call that lacks DNA to check it against. The germline V gene encodes CDR1 WSHSY and CDR2 SAAADI. The CDR3 covers 14 residues.